Below are 9 T cell receptor beta chains sequenced from a single sample in a study of T cells after yellow fever vaccination. TCRdb independently ran MiXCR on the 5' RACE reads; one entry per CDR3 protein. The repertoire holds around 47,000 distinct CDR3 sequences, with roughly 6.4% as singletons. Sample: CD8+ T cells not binding an NS4B(214-222) dextramer, sorted from PBMCs, taken 45 days after the yellow fever booster vaccination. The receptors shown here come from a man between 25 and 39 years old who received the YFV17D yellow fever vaccine.

This clonotype was found many times. This chain links TRBV2 with TRBJ2-1; no definite D call. Deletions cut 0 bases from V and 2 bases from J, with 11 bases between. CDR1 is SNHLY and CDR2 is FYNNEI in the germline V gene. The CDR3 length is 16 residues. The CDR3 protein is CASSEARLDPYNEQFF. The DNA for the CDR3 is TGTGCCAGCAGTGAAGCGCGCTTGGACCCCTACAATGAGCAGTTCTTC. Using reference TRBV2 and TRBJ2-1 for the parts outside the CDR3, the full variable domain is EPEVTQTPSHQVTQMGQEVILRCVPISNHLYFYWYRQILGQKVEFLVSFYNNEISEKSEIFDDQFSVERPDGSNFTLKIRSTKLEDSAMYFCASSEARLDPYNEQFFGPGTRLTVL.

This clonotype was observed many times. V usage is TRBV15 and J usage is TRBJ2-6; D call uncertain. Germline-derived CDR1 and CDR2 are LNHNV and YYDKDF (reference sequence). V lost 0 bases to trimming and J lost 1 base, with 4 bases between them. The CDR3 is 15 residues long. The CDR3 region is CATSRDRSGANVLTF. The CDR3 bases are TGTGCCACCAGCAGAGACCGATCTGGGGCCAACGTCCTGACTTTC.

This clonotype was counted many times. The chain is built from TRBV6-5 and TRBJ1-6; D gene unclear. Trimming took 8 bases from V and 0 from J, leaving 8 bases between them. The CDR3 extends over 14 amino acids. Germline CDR1 and CDR2: MNHEY and SVGAGI. In DNA form, the CDR3 reads TGTGCCAGCGTACCCGACTCCTATAATTCACCCCTCCACTTT. Its translation: CASVPDSYNSPLHF.

In its sample, this clonotype was seen many times. The V and J genes are TRBV12-3 or TRBV12-4 and TRBJ2-3, with unresolved D. Trimming took off 10 bases at V and 8 bases at J, with 13 bases between the two ends. There are 11 residues in the CDR3. The chain's CDR3 is CATSQSGTQYF. In DNA, the CDR3 is TGTGCCACCAGCCAGTCGGGTACGCAGTATTTT.

This clonotype was recorded many times. The chain combines TRBV18 with TRBJ2-7; D is ambiguous. The CDR3 loop spans 12 amino acids. In germline, CDR1 is KGHSH, CDR2 LQKENI. The ends were cut back, 3 bases at V and 1 base at J, with 4 bases in the middle. In DNA, the CDR3 is TGTGCCAGCTCACCCGAGTCCTACGAGCAGTACTTC. Amino acids: CASSPESYEQYF.

Turning to this clonotype: This may be a read error: a much more frequent sequence differs by one nucleotide. The chain joins TRBV24-1 to TRBJ1-1; D may be TRBD1 (5 bases). The CDR3 length is 13 residues. CDR1 is KGHDR, CDR2 SFDVKD, per germline. CDR3 nucleotide sequence: TGTACCACCAGGCAGGGACGGGGCACTGAAGCTTTCTTT. Protein product: CTTRQGRGTEAFF.

This clonotype was detected many times. The chain links TRBV4-3 to TRBJ1-2, with D perhaps TRBD1 (6 bases). This CDR3 has 13 amino acids. The V gene's germline CDR1 is LGHNA and CDR2 YSLEER. Trimming stripped 1 base from V and 8 bases from J, with 11 bases between. This chain's CDR3 is CASSQVGGQGYTF. CDR3 DNA: TGCGCCAGCAGCCAAGTCGGGGGCCAGGGCTACACCTTC.

This clonotype was observed many times. The J gene is TRBJ2-7, the V gene TRBV28, with 8 bases that match TRBD2. The germline gives CDR1 MDHEN, CDR2 SYDVKM. The length of the CDR3 is 15 residues. Germline trimming cut 1 base from V and 0 bases from J; bases unmatched to any gene: 2. CDR3 in DNA: TGTGCCAGCAGTTTATTACTAGCGGACTCCTACGAGCAGTACTTC. Translating gives CASSLLLADSYEQYF.

In its sample, this clonotype was seen many times. The rearrangement uses TRBV5-4 and TRBJ2-3, with 9 bases identical to TRBD2. This CDR3 comprises 15 residues. CDR1 and CDR2 from the germline V gene are SGHNT and YYREEE (reference sequence). After removal of 3 bases from V and 2 bases from J, the junction contained 4 bases not matched to a gene. DNA of the CDR3: TGTGCCAGCAGCTACGGACTAGCGCTCACAGATACGCAGTATTTT. Protein product: CASSYGLALTDTQYF.